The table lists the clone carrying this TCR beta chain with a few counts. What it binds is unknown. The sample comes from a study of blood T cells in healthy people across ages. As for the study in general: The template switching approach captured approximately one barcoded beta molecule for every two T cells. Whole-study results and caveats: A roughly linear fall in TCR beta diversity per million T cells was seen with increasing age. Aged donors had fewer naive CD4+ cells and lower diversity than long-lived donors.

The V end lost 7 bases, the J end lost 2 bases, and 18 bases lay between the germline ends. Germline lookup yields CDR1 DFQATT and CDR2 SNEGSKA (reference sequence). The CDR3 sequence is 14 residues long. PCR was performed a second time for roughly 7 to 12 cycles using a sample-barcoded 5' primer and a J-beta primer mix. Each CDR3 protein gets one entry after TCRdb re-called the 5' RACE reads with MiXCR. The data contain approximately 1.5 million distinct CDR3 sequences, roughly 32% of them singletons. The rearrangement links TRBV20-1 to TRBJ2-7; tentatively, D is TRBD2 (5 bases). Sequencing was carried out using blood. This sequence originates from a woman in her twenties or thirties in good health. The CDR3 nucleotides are TGCAGTGTCCTCGGTACGGGAATAGCCTACGAGCAGTACTTC. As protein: CSVLGTGIAYEQYF.